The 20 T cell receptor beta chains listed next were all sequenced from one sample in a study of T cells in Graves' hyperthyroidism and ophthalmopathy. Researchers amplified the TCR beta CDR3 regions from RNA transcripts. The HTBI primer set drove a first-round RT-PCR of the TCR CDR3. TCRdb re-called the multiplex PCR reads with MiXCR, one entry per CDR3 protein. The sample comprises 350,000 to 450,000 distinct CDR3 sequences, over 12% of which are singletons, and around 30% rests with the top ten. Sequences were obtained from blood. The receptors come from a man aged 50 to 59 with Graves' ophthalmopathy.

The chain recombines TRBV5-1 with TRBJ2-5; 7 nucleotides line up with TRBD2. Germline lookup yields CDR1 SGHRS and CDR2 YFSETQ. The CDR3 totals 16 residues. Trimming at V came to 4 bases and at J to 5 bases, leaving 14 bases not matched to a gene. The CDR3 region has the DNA TGCGCCAGCAGCCCAGCCTGGACTAGGAATTGGGAGACCCAGTACTTC. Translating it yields CASSPAWTRNWETQYF.

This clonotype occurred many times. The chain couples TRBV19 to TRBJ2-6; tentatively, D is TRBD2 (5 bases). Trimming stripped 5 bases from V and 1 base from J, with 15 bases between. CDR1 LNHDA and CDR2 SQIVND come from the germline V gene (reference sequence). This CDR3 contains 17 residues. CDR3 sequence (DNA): TGTGCCAGTAGTCTCCCTGGACTGGGTTCTGGGGCCAACGTCCTGACTTTC. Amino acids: CASSLPGLGSGANVLTF.

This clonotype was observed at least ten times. CDR3 DNA: TGTGCCAGCAGTGGTCAGTTACCCACTGAAGCTTTCTTT. This gives the protein CASSGQLPTEAFF. The V call is TRBV2, the J call TRBJ1-1; D gene ambiguous. Germline lookup yields CDR1 SNHLY and CDR2 FYNNEI. V dropped 4 bases and J dropped 4 bases, with 10 bases sitting between them. There are 13 residues in the CDR3.

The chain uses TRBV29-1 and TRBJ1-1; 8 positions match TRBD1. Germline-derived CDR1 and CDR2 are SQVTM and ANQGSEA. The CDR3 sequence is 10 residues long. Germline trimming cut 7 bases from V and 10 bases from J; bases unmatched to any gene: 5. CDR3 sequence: CSAGQGIAFF. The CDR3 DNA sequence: TGCAGCGCAGGACAGGGTATAGCTTTCTTT.

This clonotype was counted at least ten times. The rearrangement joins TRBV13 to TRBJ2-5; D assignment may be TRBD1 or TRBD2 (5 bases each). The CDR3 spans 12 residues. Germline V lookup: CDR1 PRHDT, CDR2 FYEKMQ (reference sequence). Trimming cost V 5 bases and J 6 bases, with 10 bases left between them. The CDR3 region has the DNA TGTGCCAGCAGCCCATGGGACCAGACCCAGTACTTC. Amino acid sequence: CASSPWDQTQYF.

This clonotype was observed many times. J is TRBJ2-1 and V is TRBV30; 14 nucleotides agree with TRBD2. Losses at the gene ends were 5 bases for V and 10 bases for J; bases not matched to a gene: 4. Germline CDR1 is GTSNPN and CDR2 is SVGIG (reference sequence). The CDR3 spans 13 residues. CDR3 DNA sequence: TGTGCCTGGGGGGGACTAGCGGGAGAGGAGCAGTTCTTC. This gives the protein CAWGGLAGEEQFF. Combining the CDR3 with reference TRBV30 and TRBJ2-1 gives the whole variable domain SQTIHQWPATLVQPVGSPLSLECTVEGTSNPNLYWYRQAAGRGLQLLFYSVGIGQISSEVPQNLSASRPQDRQFILSSKKLLLSDSGFYLCAWGGLAGEEQFFGPGTRLTVL.

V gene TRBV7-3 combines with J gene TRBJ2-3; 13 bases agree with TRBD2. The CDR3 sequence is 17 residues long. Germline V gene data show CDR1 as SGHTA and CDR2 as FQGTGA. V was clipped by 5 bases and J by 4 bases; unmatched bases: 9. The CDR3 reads CASSEPPGLAGSDTQYF. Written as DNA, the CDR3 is TGTGCCAGCAGCGAACCACCGGGACTAGCGGGATCAGATACGCAGTATTTT.

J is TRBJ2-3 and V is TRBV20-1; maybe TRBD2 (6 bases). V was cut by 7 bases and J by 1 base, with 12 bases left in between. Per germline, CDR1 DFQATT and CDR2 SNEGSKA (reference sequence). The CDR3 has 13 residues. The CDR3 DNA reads TGCAGTGTTTCGACTAGTGGCACAGATACGCAGTATTTT. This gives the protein CSVSTSGTDTQYF.

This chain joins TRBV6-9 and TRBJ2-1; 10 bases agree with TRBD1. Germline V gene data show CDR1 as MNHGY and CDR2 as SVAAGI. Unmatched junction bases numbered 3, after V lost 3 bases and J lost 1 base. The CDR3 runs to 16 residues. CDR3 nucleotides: TGTGCCAGCAGTTACGCGGGACAGGGGTCCTACAATGAGCAGTTCTTC. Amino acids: CASSYAGQGSYNEQFF.

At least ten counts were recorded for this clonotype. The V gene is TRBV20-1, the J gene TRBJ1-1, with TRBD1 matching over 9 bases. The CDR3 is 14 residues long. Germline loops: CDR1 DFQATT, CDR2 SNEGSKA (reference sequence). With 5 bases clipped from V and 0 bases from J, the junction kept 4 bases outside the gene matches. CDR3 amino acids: CSAATGGLNTEAFF. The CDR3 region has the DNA TGCAGTGCTGCCACAGGGGGCCTGAACACTGAAGCTTTCTTT.

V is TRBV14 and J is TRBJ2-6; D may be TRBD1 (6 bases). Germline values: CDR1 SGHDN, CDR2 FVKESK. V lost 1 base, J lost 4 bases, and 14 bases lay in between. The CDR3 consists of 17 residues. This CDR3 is CASSQGVGGFGANVLTF. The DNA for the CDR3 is TGTGCCAGCAGCCAAGGAGTAGGGGGATTCGGGGCCAACGTCCTGACTTTC.

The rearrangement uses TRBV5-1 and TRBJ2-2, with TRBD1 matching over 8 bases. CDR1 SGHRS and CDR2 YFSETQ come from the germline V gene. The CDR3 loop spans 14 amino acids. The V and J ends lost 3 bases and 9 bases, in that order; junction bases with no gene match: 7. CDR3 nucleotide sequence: TGCGCCAGCAGCTGGACAGGGTTGAACCGGGAGCTGTTTTTT. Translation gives CASSWTGLNRELFF.

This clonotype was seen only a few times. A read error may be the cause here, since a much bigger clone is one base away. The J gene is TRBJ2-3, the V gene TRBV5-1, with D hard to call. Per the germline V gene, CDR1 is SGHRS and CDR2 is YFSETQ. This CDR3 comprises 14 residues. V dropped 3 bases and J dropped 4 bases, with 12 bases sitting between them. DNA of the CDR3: TGCGCCAGCAGCTCGCAGGATTCTCCAGATACGCAGTATTTT. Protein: CASSSQDSPDTQYF. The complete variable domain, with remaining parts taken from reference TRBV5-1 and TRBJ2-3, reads KAGVTQTPRYLIKTRGQQVTLSCSPISGHRSVSWYQQTPGQGLQFLFEYFSETQRNKGNFPGRFSGRQFSNSRSEMNVSTLELGDSALYLCASSSQDSPDTQYFGPGTRLTVL.

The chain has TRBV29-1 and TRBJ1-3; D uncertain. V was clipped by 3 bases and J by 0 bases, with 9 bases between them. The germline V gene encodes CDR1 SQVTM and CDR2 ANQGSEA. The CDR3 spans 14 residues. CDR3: CSVEGQFSGNTIYF. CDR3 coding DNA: TGCAGCGTTGAGGGCCAGTTCTCTGGAAACACCATATATTTT.

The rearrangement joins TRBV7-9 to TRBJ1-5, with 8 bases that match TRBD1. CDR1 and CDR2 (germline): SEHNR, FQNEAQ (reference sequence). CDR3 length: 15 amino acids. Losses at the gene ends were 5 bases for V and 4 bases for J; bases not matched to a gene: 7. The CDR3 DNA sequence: TGTGCCAGCAGCCCCCCCGGACAGGGTAATCAGCCCCAGCATTTT. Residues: CASSPPGQGNQPQHF.

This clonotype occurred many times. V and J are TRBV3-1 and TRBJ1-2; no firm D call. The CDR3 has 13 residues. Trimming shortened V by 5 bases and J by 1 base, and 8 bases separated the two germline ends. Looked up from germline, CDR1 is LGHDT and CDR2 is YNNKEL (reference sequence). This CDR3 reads CASSSDINYGYTF. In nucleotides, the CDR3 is TGTGCCAGCAGCTCTGACATTAACTATGGCTACACCTTC.

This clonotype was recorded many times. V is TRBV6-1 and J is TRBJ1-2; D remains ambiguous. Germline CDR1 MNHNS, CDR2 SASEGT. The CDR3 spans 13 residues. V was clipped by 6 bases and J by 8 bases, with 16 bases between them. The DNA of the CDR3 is TGTGCCAGCAGGGGAACAGCGTATTACGGCTACACCTTC. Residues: CASRGTAYYGYTF.

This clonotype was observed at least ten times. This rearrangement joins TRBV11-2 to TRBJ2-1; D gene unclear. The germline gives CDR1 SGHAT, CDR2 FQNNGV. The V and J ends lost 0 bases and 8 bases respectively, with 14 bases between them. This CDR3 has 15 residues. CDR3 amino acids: CASSLEPGPPHEQFF. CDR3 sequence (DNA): TGTGCCAGCAGCTTAGAGCCGGGCCCGCCCCATGAGCAGTTCTTC.

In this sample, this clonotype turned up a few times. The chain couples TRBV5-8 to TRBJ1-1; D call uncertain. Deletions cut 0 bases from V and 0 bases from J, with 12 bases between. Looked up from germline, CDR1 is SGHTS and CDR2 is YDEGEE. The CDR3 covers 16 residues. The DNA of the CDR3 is TGTGCCAGCAGCTTGGTAGCGGCTACTATGAACACTGAAGCTTTCTTT. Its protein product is CASSLVAATMNTEAFF.

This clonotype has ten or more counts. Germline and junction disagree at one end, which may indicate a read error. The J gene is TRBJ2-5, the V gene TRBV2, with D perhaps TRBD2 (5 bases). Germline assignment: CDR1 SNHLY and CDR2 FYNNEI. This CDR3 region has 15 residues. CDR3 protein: CASRDRDSGKETRYF. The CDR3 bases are TGTGCCAGCAGGGACCGGGATTCCGGGAAAGAGACCCGGTACTTC.